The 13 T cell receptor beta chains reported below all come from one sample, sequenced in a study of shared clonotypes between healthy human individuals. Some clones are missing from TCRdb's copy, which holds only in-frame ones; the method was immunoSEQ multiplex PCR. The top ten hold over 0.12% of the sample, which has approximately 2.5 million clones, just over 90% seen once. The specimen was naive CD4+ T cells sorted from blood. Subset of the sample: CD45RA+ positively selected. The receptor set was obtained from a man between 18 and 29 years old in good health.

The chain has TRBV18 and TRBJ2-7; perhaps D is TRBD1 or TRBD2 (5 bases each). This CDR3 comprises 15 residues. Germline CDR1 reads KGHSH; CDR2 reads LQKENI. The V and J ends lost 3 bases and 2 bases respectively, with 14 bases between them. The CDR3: CASSPPGDGTYEQYF. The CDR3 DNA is TGTGCCAGCTCACCCCCCGGGGACGGTACCTACGAGCAGTACTTC.

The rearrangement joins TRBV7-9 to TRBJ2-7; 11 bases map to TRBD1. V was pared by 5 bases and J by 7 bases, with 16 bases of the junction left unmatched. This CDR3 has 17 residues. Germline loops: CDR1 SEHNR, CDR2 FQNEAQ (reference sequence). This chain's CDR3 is CASSRRTGGSLTEEQYF. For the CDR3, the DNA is TGTGCCAGCAGCCGTAGGACAGGGGGCAGCTTAACGGAAGAGCAGTACTTC.

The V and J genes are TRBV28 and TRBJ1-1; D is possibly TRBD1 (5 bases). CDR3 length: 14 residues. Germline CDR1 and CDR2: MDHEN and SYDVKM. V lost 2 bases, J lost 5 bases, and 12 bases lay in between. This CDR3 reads CASSLKPGRTEAFF. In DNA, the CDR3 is TGTGCCAGCAGTTTAAAGCCGGGACGAACTGAAGCTTTCTTT.

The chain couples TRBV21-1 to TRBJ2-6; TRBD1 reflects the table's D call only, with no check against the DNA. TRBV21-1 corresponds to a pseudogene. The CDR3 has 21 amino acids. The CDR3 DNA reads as TGTGCCAGCAGCAAAGAGGGGGCTGACAGGGGCGAGGGTTCTGGGGCCAACGTCCTGACTTTC. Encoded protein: CASSKEGADRGEGSGANVLTF.

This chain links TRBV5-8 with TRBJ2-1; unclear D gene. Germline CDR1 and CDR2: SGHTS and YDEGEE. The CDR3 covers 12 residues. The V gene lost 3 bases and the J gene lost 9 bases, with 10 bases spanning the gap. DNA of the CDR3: TGTGCCAGCAGCTACGACTGGGGTGAGCAGTTCTTC. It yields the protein CASSYDWGEQFF. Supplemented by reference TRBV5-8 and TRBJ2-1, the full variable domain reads EAGVTQSPTHLIKTRGQQATLRCSPISGHTSVYWYQQALGLGLQFLLWYDEGEERNRGNFPPRFSGRQFPNYSSELNVNALELEDSALYLCASSYDWGEQFFGPGTRLTVL.

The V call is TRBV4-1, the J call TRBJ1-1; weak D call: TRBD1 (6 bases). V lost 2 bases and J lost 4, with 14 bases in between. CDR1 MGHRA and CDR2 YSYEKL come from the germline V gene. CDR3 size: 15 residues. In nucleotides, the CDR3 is TGCGCCAGCAGCCAAATCGGACAGTCGACCACTGAAGCTTTCTTT. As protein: CASSQIGQSTTEAFF.

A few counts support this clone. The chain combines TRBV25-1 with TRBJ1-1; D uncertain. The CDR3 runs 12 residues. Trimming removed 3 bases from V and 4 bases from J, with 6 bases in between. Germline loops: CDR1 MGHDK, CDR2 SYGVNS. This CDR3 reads CASSDRVTEAFF. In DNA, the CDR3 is TGTGCCAGCAGTGATAGGGTCACTGAAGCTTTCTTT.

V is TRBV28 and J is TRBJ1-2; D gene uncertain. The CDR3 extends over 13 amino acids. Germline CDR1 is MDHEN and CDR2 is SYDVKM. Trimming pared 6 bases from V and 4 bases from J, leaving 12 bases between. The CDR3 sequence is CASSPTLTYGYTF. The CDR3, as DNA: TGTGCCAGCAGCCCGACCCTAACCTATGGCTACACCTTC.

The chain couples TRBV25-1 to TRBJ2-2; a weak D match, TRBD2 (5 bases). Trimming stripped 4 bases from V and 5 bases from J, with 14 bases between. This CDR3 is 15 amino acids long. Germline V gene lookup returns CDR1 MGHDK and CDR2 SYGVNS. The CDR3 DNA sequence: TGTGCCAGCAGTGTTGTAGGACTCCCTACCGGGGAGCTGTTTTTT. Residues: CASSVVGLPTGELFF.

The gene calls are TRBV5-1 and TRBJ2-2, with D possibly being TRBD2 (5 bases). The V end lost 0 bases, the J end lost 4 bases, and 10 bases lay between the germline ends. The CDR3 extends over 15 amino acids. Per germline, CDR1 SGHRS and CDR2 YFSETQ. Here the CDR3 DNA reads TGCGCCAGCAGCTTGGAAGTTCGGGGCACCGGGGAGCTGTTTTTT. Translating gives CASSLEVRGTGELFF. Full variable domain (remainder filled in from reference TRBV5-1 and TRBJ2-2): KAGVTQTPRYLIKTRGQQVTLSCSPISGHRSVSWYQQTPGQGLQFLFEYFSETQRNKGNFPGRFSGRQFSNSRSEMNVSTLELGDSALYLCASSLEVRGTGELFFGEGSRLTVL.

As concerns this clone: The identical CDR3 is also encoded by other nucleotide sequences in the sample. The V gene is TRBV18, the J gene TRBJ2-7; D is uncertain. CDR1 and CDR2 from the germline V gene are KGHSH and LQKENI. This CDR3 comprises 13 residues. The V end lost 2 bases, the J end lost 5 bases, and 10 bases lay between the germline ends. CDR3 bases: TGTGCCAGCTCACCAGGGCAGAGCCACGAGCAGTACTTC. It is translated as CASSPGQSHEQYF.

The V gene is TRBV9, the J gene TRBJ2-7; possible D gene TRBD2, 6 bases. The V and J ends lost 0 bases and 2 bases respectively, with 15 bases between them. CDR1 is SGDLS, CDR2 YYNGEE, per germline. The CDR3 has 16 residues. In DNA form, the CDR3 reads TGTGCCAGCAGCGTAGAATCCTGGGGAGGACCCTACGAGCAGTACTTC. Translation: CASSVESWGGPYEQYF.

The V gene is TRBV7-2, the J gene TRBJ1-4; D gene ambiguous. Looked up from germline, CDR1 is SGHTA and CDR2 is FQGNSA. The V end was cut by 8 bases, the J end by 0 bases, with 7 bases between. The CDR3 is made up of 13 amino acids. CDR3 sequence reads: CASSYATNEKLFF. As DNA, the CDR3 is TGTGCCAGCTCCTATGCAACTAATGAAAAACTGTTTTTT.